This T cell receptor (beta chain) was observed in a study of vaccination effects on CD4 cells after COVID-19. Study observations and caveats: Long after vaccination, the clones induced by infection and by vaccine shrank markedly in size. The study found that only 1 of 255 vaccine-induced clones from healthy vaccinees cross-reacted with common cold coronaviruses.

Libraries were prepared by immunoSEQ multiplex PCR; TCRdb keeps only in-frame clonotypes and omits some of them. The sample lists under 40,000 clones; 72% were seen once. Remarks on this clone: As yet, its antigen is unknown.

Using viral peptide pools, the ViraFEST assay grew out antigen-specific CD4+ T cells prior to sequencing. Following culture for about ten days, CD4+ T cells were isolated. Participants got two doses of BNT162b2 or mRNA-1273 vaccine. It was with roughly 10 IU/ml IL-2 and around 10 ug/ml peptides that around 1.9 million PBMC per well were cultured. A half-medium replacement with IL-2 medium was carried out on days 3 and 7. Germline-derived CDR1 and CDR2 are SGHRS and YFSETQ. Trimming left V 0 bases short and J 4 bases short, with 10 bases between. CDR3 length: 14 amino acids. This TCR was sampled from a human donor who received a COVID-19 vaccine. V usage is TRBV5-1 and J usage is TRBJ2-5, with D maybe TRBD2 (6 bases). Sequenced material: CD4+ T cells from PBMCs cultured with HCoV-229E spike peptides, taken after COVID-19 vaccination. The CDR3 nucleotides read TGCGCCAGCAGCTTGGCCGGGGGTACAGAGACCCAGTACTTC. Amino acids: CASSLAGGTETQYF.